This TCR beta chain derives from a study of T-cell reconstitution after alpha-beta-depleted transplantation in children. Library preparation (for TCRbeta) was performed with unique molecular identifiers. TCRdb called the PCR reads again in MiXCR, with one record for every CDR3 protein. The sample comprises around 960,000 distinct CDR3 sequences, about 29% of which are singletons, and about 28% rests with the top ten. Study-level points and caveats: One year after transplant, T-cell counts and diversity came mostly from newly produced T cells. Expanded clones from the graft, numbering several hundred, reportedly supplied alpha-beta T cells about two months after transplant.

The CDR3 totals 13 residues. The V end was cut by 5 bases, the J end by 4 bases, with 8 bases between. Ten or more counts support this clonotype. Its target is unknown. V gene TRBV12-3 or TRBV12-4 combines with J gene TRBJ2-2; no firm D call. The receptor was isolated from a boy under two years old who had a stem cell transplant for SCID, so the T cells may come from the graft donor. The sequenced sample was PBMCs, mostly from graft donor cells, obtained 360 days after TCRalphabeta/CD19-depleted stem cell transplant. Written as DNA, the CDR3 is TGTGCCAGCAGTCCCCATATCACCGGGGAGCTGTTTTTT. Translating gives CASSPHITGELFF.